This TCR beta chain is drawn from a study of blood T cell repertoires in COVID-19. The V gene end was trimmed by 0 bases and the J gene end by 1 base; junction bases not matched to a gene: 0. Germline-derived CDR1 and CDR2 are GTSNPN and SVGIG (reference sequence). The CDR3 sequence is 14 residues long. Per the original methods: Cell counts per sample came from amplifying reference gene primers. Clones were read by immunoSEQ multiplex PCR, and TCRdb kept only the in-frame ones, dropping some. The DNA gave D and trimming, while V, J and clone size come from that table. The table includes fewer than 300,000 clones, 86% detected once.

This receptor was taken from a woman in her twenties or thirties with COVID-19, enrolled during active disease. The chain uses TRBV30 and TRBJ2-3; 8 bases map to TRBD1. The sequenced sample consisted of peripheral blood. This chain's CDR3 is CAWSVDRGTDTQYF. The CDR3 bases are TGTGCCTGGAGTGTGGACAGGGGCACAGATACGCAGTATTTT.